The clone carrying this T cell receptor (beta chain) was counted at least ten times. The antigen is undetermined. This sample is drawn from a study of molecular identifiers for immune sequencing clone quantification. Overall study: Replicates split RNA from around 20,000 or 100,000 naive CD8 cells five ways, and the researchers sequenced four portions. Whole-study results and caveats: Clones exceeding 20 RNA copies carried over 97% of effector molecules but under 1% of naive-cell molecules.

The authors gated naive CD8 T cells as CD8+CD4-CCR7+CD45RA+ for sorting. CDR3 size: 15 residues. The V gene end was trimmed by 3 bases and the J gene end by 4 bases; junction bases not matched to a gene: 7. CDR1 MDHEN and CDR2 SYDVKM come from the germline V gene. Previously described methods and listed TCR primers produced bulk TCR libraries. TCRdb re-called the PCR reads with MiXCR, one entry per CDR3 protein. In the table there are about 510,000 distinct CDR3 sequences, roughly 25% of which are singletons. The sequenced sample was naive CD8+ T cells from blood, with Jurkat cell RNA spiked in. Subset noted: FACS-sorted CD8+CD4-CCR7+CD45RA+ naive T cells. The receptor's source is a human donor in good health. Some libraries in this study had Jurkat cell RNA spiked in. The V gene is TRBV28, the J gene TRBJ2-5; 8 bases line up with TRBD1. This chain's CDR3 is CASSLDRVNVETQYF. CDR3 coding DNA: TGTGCCAGCAGTTTGGACAGGGTTAATGTAGAGACCCAGTACTTC.